This is a list of T cell receptor beta chains from one sample in a study of CD8 T cells in ankylosing spondylitis. In TCRdb, the 5' RACE reads were re-called with MiXCR into one record per CDR3 protein. Of a few hundred thousand distinct CDR3 sequences listed, roughly 20% are singletons. Sequenced material: blood, either unsorted or a sorted T cell fraction (not recorded which). The receptors were gathered from a female donor with ankylosing spondylitis or in good health (not recorded which). Both conserved end residues are part of each CDR3. D genes are given only for firm matches. A row's size may be missing; if present it is once, few, many or a size class.

size | J | D | V | DNA | CDR3
few | TRBJ2-7 | - | TRBV10-3 | TGTGCCATCAGCGCCGGGTACGAGCAGTACTTC | CAISAGYEQYF
- | TRBJ2-3 | - | TRBV3-1 | TGTGCCAGCAGCGCAAACAGTGCAGATACGCAGTATTTT | CASSANSADTQYF
many | TRBJ1-1 | - | TRBV29-1 | TGCAGCGTTGGGTCCGGGGGGAACACTGAAGCTTTCTTT | CSVGSGGNTEAFF
few | TRBJ2-1 | TRBD2 | TRBV7-8 | TGTGCCAGCAGCTTGGCGGCGGGAGGATCAAATGAGCAGTTCTTC | CASSLAAGGSNEQFF
many | TRBJ2-1 | - | TRBV20-1 | TGCAGTGCTAGAGATTCCCGGGGTGTCAATGAGCAGTTCTTC | CSARDSRGVNEQFF
- | TRBJ2-1 | TRBD2 | TRBV4-2 | TGTGCCAGCAGCCAAGACCCTAGCGGGAGCTCCTACAATGAGCAGTTCTTC | CASSQDPSGSSYNEQFF
- | TRBJ2-1 | - | TRBV3-1 | TGTGCCAGCAGCCCGCTCCGAGGTGAGCAGTTCTTC | CASSPLRGEQFF
few | TRBJ2-5 | TRBD2 | TRBV5-6 | TGTGCCAGCAGCGACAGCGGGGGGAAAGAGACCCAGTACTTC | CASSDSGGKETQYF
many | TRBJ2-7 | - | TRBV5-1 | TGCGCCAGCAGCTCGACGGGGACCTCCTACGAGCAGTACTTC | CASSSTGTSYEQYF
few | TRBJ1-6 | TRBD1 | TRBV12-3/TRBV12-4 | TGTGCCAGCAGTTCCGACAGGGTGCTGGGATCACCCCTCCACTTT | CASSSDRVLGSPLHF
few | TRBJ2-4 | - | TRBV3-1 | TGTGCCAGCAGCCAGCCGGGAGTGGGCCAGTACTTC | CASSQPGVGQYF
- | TRBJ2-2 | TRBD2 | TRBV9 | TGTGCCAGCAGCGCACTAGCGGCAAACACCGGGGAGCTGTTTTTT | CASSALAANTGELFF
- | TRBJ1-5 | - | TRBV6-5 | TGTGCCAGCAGTTACCCGGGACGGAGTAGCAATCAGCCCCAGCATTTT | CASSYPGRSSNQPQHF
few | TRBJ2-3 | - | TRBV7-2 | TGTGCCAGCAGCTTAGGGGGCAGACGGCCCACAGATACGCAGTATTTT | CASSLGGRRPTDTQYF
few | TRBJ2-3 | TRBD2 | TRBV27 | TGTGCCAGCATTAACCGGCGGGAGGGCCACGATACGCAGTATTTT | CASINRREGHDTQYF
- | TRBJ1-5 | - | TRBV7-9 | TGTGCCAGCAGTTTAGGGGCATATAGCAATCAGCCCCAGCATTTT | CASSLGAYSNQPQHF
few | TRBJ2-3 | TRBD2 | TRBV10-3 | TGTGCCACCCACGGGACTAGCGGGAGGGCAGGGACAGATACGCAGTATTTT | CATHGTSGRAGTDTQYF
many | TRBJ1-1 | - | TRBV20-1 | TGCAGTGCCAGAACAGGGATGAACACTGAAGCTTTCTTT | CSARTGMNTEAFF
few | TRBJ1-1 | - | TRBV7-2 | TGTGCCAGCAGCTCACTCCCTGAGGCTTTCTTT | CASSSLPEAFF
few | TRBJ2-7 | TRBD2 | TRBV7-2 | TGTGCCAGCAGCTTGACTAGCGGGAACCCTTACGAGCAGTACTTC | CASSLTSGNPYEQYF
few | TRBJ2-5 | - | TRBV7-2 | TGTGCCAGCAGCTTCGCCGAGACCCAGTACTTC | CASSFAETQYF
- | TRBJ2-1 | TRBD1 | TRBV29-1 | TGCAGCTTCCTCGGACAGGCTGAAGAGCAGTTCTTC | CSFLGQAEEQFF
- | TRBJ1-1 | - | TRBV30 | TGTGCCTGGGGACAGCTGAACACTGAAGCTTTCTTT | CAWGQLNTEAFF
- | TRBJ1-6 | - | TRBV7-2 | TGTGCCAGCTTTTCCCCGCGGGGCTCCTATAATTCACCCCTCCACTTT | CASFSPRGSYNSPLHF
few | TRBJ2-1 | TRBD2 | TRBV7-9 | TGTGCCAGCAGCTTGACTAGCGGAACGCACCTTCGGGAGCAGTTCTTC | CASSLTSGTHLREQFF
- | TRBJ2-1 | - | TRBV3-1 | TGTGCCAGCAGCTTTGGTAGGGGAGTGGGGACCTACAATGAGCAGTTCTTC | CASSFGRGVGTYNEQFF
- | TRBJ2-7 | TRBD1 | TRBV9 | TGTGCCAGCAGCCCCGACGGGACAGTCTCCTCCTACGAGCAGTACTTC | CASSPDGTVSSYEQYF
- | TRBJ2-1 | - | TRBV6-6 | TGTGCCAGCAGTAAAAGCTCGTCGGCTGAGCAGTTCTTC | CASSKSSSAEQFF
- | TRBJ2-7 | - | TRBV19 | TGTGCCAGTAGGGGAAGGGGTGGCGACGAGCAGTACTTC | CASRGRGGDEQYF
- | TRBJ2-3 | - | TRBV7-2 | TGTGCCAGCAGCTTACAGGGGGGAAAACTAAGAACAGATACGCAGTATTTT | CASSLQGGKLRTDTQYF
- | TRBJ2-1 | - | TRBV28 | TGTGCCAGCAGTCTCCCCACGACTATCTACAATGAGCAGTTCTTC | CASSLPTTIYNEQFF
- | TRBJ2-1 | - | TRBV3-1 | TGTGCCAGCAGCCAAGACGGGCAGATCTACAATGAGCAGTTCTTC | CASSQDGQIYNEQFF
few | TRBJ1-2 | - | TRBV6-5 | TGTGCCAGCAGTTACTCCACAGGCCCAAACTATGGCTACACCTTC | CASSYSTGPNYGYTF
- | TRBJ2-1 | - | TRBV7-2 | TGTGCCAGCAGCTTATCCTCCACCGGGGCTAATGAGCAGTTCTTC | CASSLSSTGANEQFF
few | TRBJ2-3 | - | TRBV6-1 | TGTGCCAGCAGTGAGATAGGGGGAGATACGCAGTATTTT | CASSEIGGDTQYF
few | TRBJ2-1 | TRBD2 | TRBV20-1 | TGCAGTGCTAGCAAGGCGGGAGGCCATTACAATGAGCAGTTCTTC | CSASKAGGHYNEQFF
- | TRBJ1-5 | - | TRBV2 | TGTGCCAGCAGAGGGGACGGAAGCAATCAGCCCCAGCATTTT | CASRGDGSNQPQHF
many | TRBJ2-1 | - | TRBV12-3/TRBV12-4 | TGTGCCAGCACCTTGGAGGAGTATAAGAATGAGCAGTTCTTC | CASTLEEYKNEQFF
- | TRBJ2-5 | TRBD2 | TRBV20-1 | TGCAGTGCTAGAGGCGGACTAGCGGGAGGCGGTAAGACCCAGTACTTC | CSARGGLAGGGKTQYF
- | TRBJ1-3 | TRBD1 | TRBV12-3/TRBV12-4 | TGTGCCAGCAGTCATACCGGGACAGGGATATATTTT | CASSHTGTGIYF
- | TRBJ1-1 | - | TRBV29-1 | TGCAGCGTTGGGTTTTGGGGAGGGGACACTGAAGCTTTCTTT | CSVGFWGGDTEAFF
few | TRBJ2-3 | - | TRBV7-2 | TGTGCCAGCAGCACCGGGGTAGCGAGGGCAGATACGCAGTATTTT | CASSTGVARADTQYF
few | TRBJ2-7 | TRBD1 | TRBV20-1 | TGCAGTGCTAGGGGGGACAGGGGCTGGTATGACGAGCAGTACTTC | CSARGDRGWYDEQYF
few | TRBJ1-5 | - | TRBV29-1 | TGCAGCGTTGGGGGGGGTGGCAATCAGCCCCAGCATTTT | CSVGGGGNQPQHF
few | TRBJ1-4 | TRBD1 | TRBV4-3 | TGCGCCAGCAGCCAAGAATTGGACAGGGAGGCTGAAAAACTGTTTTTT | CASSQELDREAEKLFF